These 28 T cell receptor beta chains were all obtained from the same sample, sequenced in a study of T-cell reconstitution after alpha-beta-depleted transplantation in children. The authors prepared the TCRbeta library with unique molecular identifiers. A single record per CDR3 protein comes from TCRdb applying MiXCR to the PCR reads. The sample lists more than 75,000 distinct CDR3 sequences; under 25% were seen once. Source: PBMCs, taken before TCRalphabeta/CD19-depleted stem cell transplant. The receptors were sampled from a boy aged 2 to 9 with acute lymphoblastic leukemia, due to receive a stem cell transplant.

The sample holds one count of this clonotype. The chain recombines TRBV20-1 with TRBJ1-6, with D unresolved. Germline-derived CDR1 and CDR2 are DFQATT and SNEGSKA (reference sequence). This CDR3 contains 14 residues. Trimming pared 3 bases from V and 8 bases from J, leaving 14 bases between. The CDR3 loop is CSASEPLHHSPLHF. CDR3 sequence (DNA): TGCAGTGCTAGCGAACCTCTACACCATTCACCCCTCCACTTT.

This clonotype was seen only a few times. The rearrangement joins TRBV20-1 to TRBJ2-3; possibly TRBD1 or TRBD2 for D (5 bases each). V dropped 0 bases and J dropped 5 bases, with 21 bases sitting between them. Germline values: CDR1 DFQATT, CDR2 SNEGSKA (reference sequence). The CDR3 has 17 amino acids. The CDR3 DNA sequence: TGCAGTGCTAGAGATTCGGCTACTCGAGGGGATGGAGATACGCAGTATTTT. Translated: CSARDSATRGDGDTQYF.

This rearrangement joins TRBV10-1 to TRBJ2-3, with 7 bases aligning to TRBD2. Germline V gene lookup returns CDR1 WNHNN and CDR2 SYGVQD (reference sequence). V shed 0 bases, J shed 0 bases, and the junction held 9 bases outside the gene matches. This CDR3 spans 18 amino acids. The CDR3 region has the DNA TGCGCCAGCAGTGAGTCAGCTAGCGGAGGCACTAGCACAGATACGCAGTATTTT. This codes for CASSESASGGTSTDTQYF.

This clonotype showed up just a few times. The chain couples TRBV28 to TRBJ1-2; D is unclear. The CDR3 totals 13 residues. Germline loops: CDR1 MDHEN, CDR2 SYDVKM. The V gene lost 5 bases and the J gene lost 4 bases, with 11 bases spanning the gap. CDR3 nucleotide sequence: TGTGCCAGCAGTCCCGGGAGAGGCTATGGCTACACCTTC. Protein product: CASSPGRGYGYTF.

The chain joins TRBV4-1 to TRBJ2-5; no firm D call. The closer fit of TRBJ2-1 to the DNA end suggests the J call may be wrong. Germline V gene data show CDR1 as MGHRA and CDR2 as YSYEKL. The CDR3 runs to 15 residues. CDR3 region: CASSQGLDPQETQFF. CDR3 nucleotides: TGCGCCAGCAGCCAAGGATTGGACCCTCAAGAGACCCAGTTCTTC.

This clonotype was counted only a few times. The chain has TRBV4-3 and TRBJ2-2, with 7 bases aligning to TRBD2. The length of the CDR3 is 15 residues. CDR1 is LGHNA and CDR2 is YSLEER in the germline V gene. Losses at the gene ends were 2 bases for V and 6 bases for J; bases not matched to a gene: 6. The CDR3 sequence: CASSQNWGGSGELFF. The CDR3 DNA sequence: TGCGCCAGCAGCCAAAATTGGGGGGGATCCGGGGAGCTGTTTTTT.

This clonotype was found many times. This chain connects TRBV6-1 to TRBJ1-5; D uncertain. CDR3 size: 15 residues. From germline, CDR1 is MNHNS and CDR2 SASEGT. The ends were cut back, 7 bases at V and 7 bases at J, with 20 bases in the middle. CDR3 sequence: CASTEIRKHNQPQHF. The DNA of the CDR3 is TGTGCCAGCACCGAAATCCGGAAGCACAACCAGCCCCAGCATTTT.

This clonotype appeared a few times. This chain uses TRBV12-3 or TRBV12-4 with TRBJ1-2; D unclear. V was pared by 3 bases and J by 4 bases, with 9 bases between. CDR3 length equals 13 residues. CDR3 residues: CASSFDGLYGYTF. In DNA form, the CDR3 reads TGTGCCAGCAGTTTCGACGGCCTCTATGGCTACACCTTC.

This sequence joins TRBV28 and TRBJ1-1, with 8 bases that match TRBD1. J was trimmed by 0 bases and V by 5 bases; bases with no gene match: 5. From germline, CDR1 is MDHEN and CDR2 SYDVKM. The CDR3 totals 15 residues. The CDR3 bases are TGTGCCAGCAGTCCAAGACAGGGGATGAACACTGAAGCTTTCTTT. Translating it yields CASSPRQGMNTEAFF.

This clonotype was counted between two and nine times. The chain's CDR3 is CSANKAGTGTYEQYF. The CDR3 DNA follows: TGCAGTGCCAACAAAGCCGGGACTGGAACCTACGAGCAGTACTTC. This chain uses TRBV20-1 with TRBJ2-7; D is possibly TRBD2 (6 bases). This CDR3 is built from 15 residues. From germline, CDR1 is DFQATT and CDR2 SNEGSKA (reference sequence). Trimming removed 6 bases from V and 2 bases from J, with 20 bases in between.

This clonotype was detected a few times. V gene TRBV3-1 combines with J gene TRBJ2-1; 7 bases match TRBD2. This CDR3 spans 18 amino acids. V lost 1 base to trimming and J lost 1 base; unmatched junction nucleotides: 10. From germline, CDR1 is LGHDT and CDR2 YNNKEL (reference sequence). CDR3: CASSQAYLGGSSYNEQFF. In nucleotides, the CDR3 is TGTGCCAGCAGCCAAGCTTACCTTGGCGGGAGTTCCTACAATGAGCAGTTCTTC.

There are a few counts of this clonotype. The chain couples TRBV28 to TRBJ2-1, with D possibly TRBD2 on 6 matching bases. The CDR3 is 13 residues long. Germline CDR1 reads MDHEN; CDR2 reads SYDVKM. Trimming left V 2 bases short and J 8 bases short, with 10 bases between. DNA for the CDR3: TGTGCCAGCAGTTTAGCGGGGCAGGATGAGCAGTTCTTC. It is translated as CASSLAGQDEQFF.

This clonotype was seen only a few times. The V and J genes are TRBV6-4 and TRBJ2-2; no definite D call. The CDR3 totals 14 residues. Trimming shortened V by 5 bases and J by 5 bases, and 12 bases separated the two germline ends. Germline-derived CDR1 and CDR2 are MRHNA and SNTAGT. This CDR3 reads CASSNGGETGELFF. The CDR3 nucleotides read TGTGCCAGCAGTAACGGCGGAGAAACCGGGGAGCTGTTTTTT.

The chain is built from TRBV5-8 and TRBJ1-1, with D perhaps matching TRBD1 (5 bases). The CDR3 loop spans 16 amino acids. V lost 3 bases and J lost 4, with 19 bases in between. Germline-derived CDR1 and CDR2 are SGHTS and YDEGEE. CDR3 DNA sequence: TGTGCCAGCAGCTCCCCCCTGATCTTGACAGTCACTGAAGCTTTCTTT. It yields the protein CASSSPLILTVTEAFF.

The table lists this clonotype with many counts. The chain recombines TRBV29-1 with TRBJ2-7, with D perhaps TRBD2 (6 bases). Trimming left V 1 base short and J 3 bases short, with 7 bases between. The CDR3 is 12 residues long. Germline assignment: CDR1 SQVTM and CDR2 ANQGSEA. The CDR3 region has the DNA TGCAGCGTTGAAGGTAGCGGCTACGAGCAGTACTTC. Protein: CSVEGSGYEQYF.

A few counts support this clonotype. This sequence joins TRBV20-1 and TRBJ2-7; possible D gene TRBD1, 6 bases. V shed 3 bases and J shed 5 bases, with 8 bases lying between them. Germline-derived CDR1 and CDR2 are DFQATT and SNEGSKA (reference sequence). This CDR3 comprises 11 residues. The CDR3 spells CSASRTDEQYF. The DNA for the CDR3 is TGCAGTGCTAGTAGGACAGACGAGCAGTACTTC.

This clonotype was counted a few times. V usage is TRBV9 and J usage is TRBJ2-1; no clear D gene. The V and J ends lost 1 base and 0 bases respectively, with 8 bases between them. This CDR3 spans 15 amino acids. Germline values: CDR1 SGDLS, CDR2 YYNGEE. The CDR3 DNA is TGTGCCAGCAGCGTAACCGCCTCCTCCTACAATGAGCAGTTCTTC. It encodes CASSVTASSYNEQFF.

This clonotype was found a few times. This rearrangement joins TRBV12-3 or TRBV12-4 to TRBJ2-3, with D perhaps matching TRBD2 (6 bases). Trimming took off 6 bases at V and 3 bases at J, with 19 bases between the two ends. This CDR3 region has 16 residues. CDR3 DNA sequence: TGTGCCAGCAGGCGAGGAGGGGCGTACCTTACAGATACGCAGTATTTT. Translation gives CASRRGGAYLTDTQYF.

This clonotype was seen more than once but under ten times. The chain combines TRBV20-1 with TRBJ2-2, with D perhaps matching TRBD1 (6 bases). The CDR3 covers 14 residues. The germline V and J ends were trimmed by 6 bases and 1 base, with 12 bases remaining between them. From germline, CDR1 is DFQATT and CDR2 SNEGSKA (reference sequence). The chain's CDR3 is CSALKQGNTGELFF. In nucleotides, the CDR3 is TGCAGTGCCCTTAAACAGGGGAACACCGGGGAGCTGTTTTTT.

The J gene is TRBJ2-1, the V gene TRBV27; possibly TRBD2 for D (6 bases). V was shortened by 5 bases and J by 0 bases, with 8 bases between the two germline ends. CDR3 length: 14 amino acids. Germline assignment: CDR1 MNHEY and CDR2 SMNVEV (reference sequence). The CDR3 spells CASSRGSSYNEQFF. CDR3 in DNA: TGTGCCAGCAGTCGGGGGAGCTCCTACAATGAGCAGTTCTTC.

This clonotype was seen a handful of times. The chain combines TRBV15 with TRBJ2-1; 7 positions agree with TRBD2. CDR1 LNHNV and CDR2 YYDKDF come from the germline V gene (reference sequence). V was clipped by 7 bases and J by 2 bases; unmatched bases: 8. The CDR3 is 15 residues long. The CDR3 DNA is TGTGCCACCACTGCAACTAGCGCGACCTACAATGAGCAGTTCTTC. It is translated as CATTATSATYNEQFF.

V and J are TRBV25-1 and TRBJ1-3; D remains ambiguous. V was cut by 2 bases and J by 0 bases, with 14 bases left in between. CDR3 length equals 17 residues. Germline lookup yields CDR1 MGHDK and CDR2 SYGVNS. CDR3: CASSEGGSASSGNTIYF. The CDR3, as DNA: TGTGCCAGCAGTGAAGGCGGCAGTGCTAGCTCTGGAAACACCATATATTTT.

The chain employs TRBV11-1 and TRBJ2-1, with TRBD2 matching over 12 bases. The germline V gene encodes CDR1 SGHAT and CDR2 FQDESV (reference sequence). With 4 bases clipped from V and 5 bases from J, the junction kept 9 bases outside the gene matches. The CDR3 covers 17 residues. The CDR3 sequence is CASSSGLAGPTHNEQFF. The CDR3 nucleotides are TGTGCCAGCAGCTCCGGACTAGCGGGACCTACTCACAATGAGCAGTTCTTC.

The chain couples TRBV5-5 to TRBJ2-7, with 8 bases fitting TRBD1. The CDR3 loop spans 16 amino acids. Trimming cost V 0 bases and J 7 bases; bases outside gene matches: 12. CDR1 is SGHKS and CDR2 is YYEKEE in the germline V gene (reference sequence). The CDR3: CASSLAGRGPVGEQYF. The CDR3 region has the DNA TGTGCCAGCAGCTTGGCCGGCAGGGGGCCCGTCGGGGAGCAGTACTTC.

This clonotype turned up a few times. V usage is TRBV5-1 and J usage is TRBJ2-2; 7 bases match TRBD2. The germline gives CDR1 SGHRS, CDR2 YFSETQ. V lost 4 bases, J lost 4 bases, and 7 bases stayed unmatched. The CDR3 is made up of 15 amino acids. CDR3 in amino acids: CASSPASGGTGELFF. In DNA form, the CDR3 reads TGCGCCAGCAGCCCAGCTAGCGGAGGCACCGGGGAGCTGTTTTTT.

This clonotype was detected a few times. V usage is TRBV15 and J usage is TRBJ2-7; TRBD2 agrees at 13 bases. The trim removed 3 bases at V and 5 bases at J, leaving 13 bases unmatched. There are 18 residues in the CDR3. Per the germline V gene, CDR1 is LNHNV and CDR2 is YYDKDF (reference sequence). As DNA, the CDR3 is TGTGCCACCAGCAGGAAGGGGTCCGGGACTAGCGGGAACAACGAGCAGTACTTC. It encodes CATSRKGSGTSGNNEQYF.

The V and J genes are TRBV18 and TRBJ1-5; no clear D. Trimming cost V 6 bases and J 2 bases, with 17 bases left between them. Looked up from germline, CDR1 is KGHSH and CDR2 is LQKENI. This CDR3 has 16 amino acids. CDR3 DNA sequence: TGTGCCAGCTCCCCATACTCTGAGGGAGGCAATCAGCCCCAGCATTTT. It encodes CASSPYSEGGNQPQHF.

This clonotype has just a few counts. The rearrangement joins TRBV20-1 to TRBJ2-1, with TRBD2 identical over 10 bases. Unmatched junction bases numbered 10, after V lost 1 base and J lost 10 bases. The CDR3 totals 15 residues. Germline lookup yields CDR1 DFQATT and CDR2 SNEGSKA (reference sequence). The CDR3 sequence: CSARGTSGETPEQFF. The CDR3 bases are TGCAGTGCTAGAGGGACTAGCGGAGAAACCCCAGAGCAGTTCTTC.